This T cell receptor (beta chain) was sequenced for a study of beta chain features in type 1 diabetes. To note about this clone: Its antigen is still unknown.

Expressed TCRB transcripts were sequenced, since all the RNA that had been isolated was reverse transcribed. Using immunoSEQ multiplex PCR, the repertoire was profiled, and TCRdb retains in-frame clones only, with some absent. Among 250,000 or so clones listed, about 25% were seen once. Study outcomes and limitations: Patients' naive, central memory and Treg TCRB repertoires seemed closer to one another than those of healthy donors. The question left open here concerned HLA type influencing TCRB rearrangement.

A single heparinised blood sample, averaging about 100 mL, was obtained per donor. Using CD45RO/CCR7/CD25/CD127/CD95/CD27, CD4+ naive, central memory, regulatory and stem cell-like memory cells were sorted. Germline lookup yields CDR1 SNHLY and CDR2 FYNNEI. Trimming took 2 bases from V and 13 from J, leaving 12 bases between them. The CDR3 covers 12 residues. Sequencing used central memory CD4+ T cells from blood. The chain employs TRBV2 and TRBJ2-1; possible D gene TRBD2, 6 bases. This clonotype originated in a man aged 25 to 40 in good health. The chain's CDR3 is CASSETGTSQFF. CDR3 nucleotides: TGTGCCAGCAGTGAAACGGGGACTTCCCAGTTCTTC. The variable domain in full, with the rest retrieved from reference TRBV2 and TRBJ2-1, is EPEVTQTPSHQVTQMGQEVILRCVPISNHLYFYWYRQILGQKVEFLVSFYNNEISEKSEIFDDQFSVERPDGSNFTLKIRSTKLEDSAMYFCASSETGTSQFFGPGTRLTVL.